This T cell receptor beta chain was found in a study of T cell responses to AZD1222 COVID-19 vaccine. Regarding this clone: One junction end disagrees with the germline gene, perhaps due to a read error.

Sequencing used immunoSEQ multiplex PCR; TCRdb keeps in-frame clones, though not all of them. The sample holds over 200,000 clones; 94% are singletons and the top ten take over 1.5%. Per germline, CDR1 MGHRA and CDR2 YSYEKL. The CDR3 totals 16 residues. This chain uses TRBV4-1 with TRBJ2-1, with 7 bases aligning to TRBD2. The specimen comprised peripheral blood, sampled 28 days after the second dose of the MenACWY control vaccine. This receptor was taken from an adult who received the MenACWY meningococcal vaccine as a control. The CDR3 reads CASSQETSYSSNEQFF. CDR3 nucleotide sequence: TGCGCCAGCAGCCAAGAGACTAGCTACTCCTCCAATGAGCAGTTCTTC.